The source of this T cell receptor (beta chain) is a study of regulatory T cells in long-lasting Graves disease. iRepertoire HTBI primers and Arm-PCR of CDR3 regions built TCR beta libraries. TCRdb passed the multiplex PCR reads through MiXCR, listing each CDR3 protein once. Here the sample spans about 440,000 distinct CDR3 sequences, 15% being singletons. The ends were cut back, 0 bases at V and 7 bases at J, with 13 bases in the middle. The CDR3 extends over 15 amino acids. Looked up from germline, CDR1 is SEHNR and CDR2 is FQNEAQ (reference sequence). Documented time point: newly diagnosed GD, antithyroid drugs for less than 3 months. The TCR library was made from RNA extracted from PBMCs. This sample was also put to use in a study of T cells in Graves' hyperthyroidism and ophthalmopathy. That publication notes: First-round RT-PCR with HTBI primers amplified the TCR CDR3 region.

The sample here was peripheral blood mononuclear cells (PBMCs), taken at new diagnosis, from a patient treated with antithyroid drugs. The chain employs TRBV7-9 and TRBJ2-1, with D possibly being TRBD2 (6 bases). The receptor was derived from a woman in her 30s with Graves disease. The CDR3: CASSLAGREWNEQFF. DNA of the CDR3: TGTGCCAGCAGCTTAGCGGGCCGGGAGTGGAATGAGCAGTTCTTC.